Included here is one T cell receptor (beta chain) sequence, with context. Its antigen is unidentified. This entry comes from a study of cytomegalovirus exposure and HLA in healthy donors. Primers: 60 Vbeta forward and 13 Jbeta reverse. Clones were sequenced by immunoSEQ multiplex PCR, and TCRdb holds only the in-frame ones, with some missing. The sample holds about 130,000 clones, 70% to 80% seen once. Trimming shortened V by 6 bases and J by 1 base, and 13 bases separated the two germline ends. Germline V gene lookup returns CDR1 MNHEY and CDR2 SVGAGI. The CDR3 is made up of 14 amino acids. Findings and caveats of the study: A missense DCLRE1C variant was associated with V- and J-gene trimming of TCR beta chains in a later analysis, and an independent cohort replicated the association.

The TCR sequence derives from a man aged 25 to 40 in good health and CMV-seronegative. The source material was PBMCs. The chain carries TRBV6-5 and TRBJ2-7; D may be TRBD1 (7 bases). The CDR3 DNA reads as TGTGCCAGCAGCCCGACAGGGACTTCCTACGAGCAGTACTTC. Amino acid sequence: CASSPTGTSYEQYF.